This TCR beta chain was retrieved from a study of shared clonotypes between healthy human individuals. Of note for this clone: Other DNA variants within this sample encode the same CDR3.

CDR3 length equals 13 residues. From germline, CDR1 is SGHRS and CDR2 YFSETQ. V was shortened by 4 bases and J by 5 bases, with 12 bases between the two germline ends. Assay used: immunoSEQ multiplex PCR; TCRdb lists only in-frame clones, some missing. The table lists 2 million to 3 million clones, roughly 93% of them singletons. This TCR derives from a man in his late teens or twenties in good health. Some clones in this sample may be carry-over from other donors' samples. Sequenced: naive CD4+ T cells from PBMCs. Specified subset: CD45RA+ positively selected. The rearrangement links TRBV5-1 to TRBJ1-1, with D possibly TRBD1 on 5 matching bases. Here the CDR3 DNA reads TGCGCCAGCAGCACCCTGGGGGGAACTGAAGCTTTCTTT. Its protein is CASSTLGGTEAFF.